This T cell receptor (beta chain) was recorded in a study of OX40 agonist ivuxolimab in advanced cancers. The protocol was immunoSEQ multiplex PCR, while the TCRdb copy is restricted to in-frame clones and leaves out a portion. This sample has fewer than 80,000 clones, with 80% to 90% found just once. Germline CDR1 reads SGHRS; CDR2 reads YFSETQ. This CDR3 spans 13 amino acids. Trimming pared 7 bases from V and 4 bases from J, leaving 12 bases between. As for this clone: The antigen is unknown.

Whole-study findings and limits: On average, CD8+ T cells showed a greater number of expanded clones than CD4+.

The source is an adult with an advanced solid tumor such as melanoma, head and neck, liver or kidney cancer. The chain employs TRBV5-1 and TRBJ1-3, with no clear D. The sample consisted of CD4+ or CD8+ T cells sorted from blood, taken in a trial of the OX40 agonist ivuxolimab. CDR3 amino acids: CASSRGDGNTIYF. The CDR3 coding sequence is TGCGCCAGCTCGCGGGGAGACGGAAACACCATATATTTT.